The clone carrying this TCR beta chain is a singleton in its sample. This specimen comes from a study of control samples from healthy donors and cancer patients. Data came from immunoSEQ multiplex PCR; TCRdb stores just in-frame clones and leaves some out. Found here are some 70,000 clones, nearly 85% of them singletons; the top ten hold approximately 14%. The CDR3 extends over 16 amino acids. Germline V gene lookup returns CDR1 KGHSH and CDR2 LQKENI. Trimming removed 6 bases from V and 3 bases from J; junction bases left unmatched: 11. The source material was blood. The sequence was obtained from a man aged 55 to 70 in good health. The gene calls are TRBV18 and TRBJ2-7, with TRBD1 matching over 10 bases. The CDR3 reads CASSSTRDRGIYEQYF. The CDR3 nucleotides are TGTGCCAGCTCCTCCACCCGGGACAGGGGTATCTACGAGCAGTACTTC.